This T cell receptor beta chain was obtained from a study of shared clonotypes between healthy human individuals. Naive-designated CD8 cells lacked CD45RO, were positively enriched for CCR7, and omitted terminally differentiated effector memory CD45RA+ cells. TCRdb keeps only in-frame clones here, not all; method: immunoSEQ multiplex PCR. The repertoire holds 500,000 to 700,000 clones, with approximately 96% as singletons. CDR3 length: 13 amino acids. The germline CDR1 and CDR2 sequences are MNHEY and SMNVEV (reference sequence). J is TRBJ2-5 and V is TRBV27; no clear D. The J call may be incorrect, as the DNA end agrees better with TRBJ2-7. Sequenced input: naive CD8+ T cells sorted from blood. This sequence originates from a woman under 40 in good health. The CDR3 region has the DNA TGTGCCAGCAGTTTGACGGTCCATTACGAGCAGTACTTC. Protein: CASSLTVHYEQYF.